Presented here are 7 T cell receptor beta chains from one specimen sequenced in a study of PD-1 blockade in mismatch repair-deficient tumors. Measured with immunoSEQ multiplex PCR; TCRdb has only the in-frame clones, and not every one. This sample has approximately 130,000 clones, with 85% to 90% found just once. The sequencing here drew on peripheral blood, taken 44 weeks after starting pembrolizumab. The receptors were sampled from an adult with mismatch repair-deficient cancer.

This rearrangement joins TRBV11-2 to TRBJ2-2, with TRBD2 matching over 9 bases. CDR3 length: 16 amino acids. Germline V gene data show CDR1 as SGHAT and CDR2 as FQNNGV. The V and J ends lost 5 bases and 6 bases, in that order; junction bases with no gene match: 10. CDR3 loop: CASSPLAGGRPGELFF. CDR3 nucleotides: TGTGCCAGCAGCCCGCTGGCGGGAGGGCGGCCCGGGGAGCTGTTTTTT.

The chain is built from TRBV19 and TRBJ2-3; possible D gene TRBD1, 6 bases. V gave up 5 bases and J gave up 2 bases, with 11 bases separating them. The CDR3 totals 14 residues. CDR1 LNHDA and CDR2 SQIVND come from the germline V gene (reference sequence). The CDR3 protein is CASSLGTTTDTQYF. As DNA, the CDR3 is TGTGCCAGTAGTCTAGGGACAACCACAGATACGCAGTATTTT.

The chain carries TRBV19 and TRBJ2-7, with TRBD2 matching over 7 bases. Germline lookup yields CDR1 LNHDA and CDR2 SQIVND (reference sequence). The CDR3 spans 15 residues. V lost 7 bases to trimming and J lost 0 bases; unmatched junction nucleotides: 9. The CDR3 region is CASTPLARSSYEQYF. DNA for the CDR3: TGTGCCAGTACCCCACTAGCGAGAAGCTCCTACGAGCAGTACTTC.

CDR3 bases: TGCGCCAGCAAGACAGCGGGAGGGAGAGATACGCAGTATTTT. Protein: CASKTAGGRDTQYF. The chain couples TRBV5-1 to TRBJ2-3; 10 bases are shared with TRBD2. CDR1 is SGHRS, CDR2 YFSETQ, per germline. The CDR3 extends over 14 amino acids. With 6 bases clipped from V and 5 bases from J, the junction kept 6 bases outside the gene matches.

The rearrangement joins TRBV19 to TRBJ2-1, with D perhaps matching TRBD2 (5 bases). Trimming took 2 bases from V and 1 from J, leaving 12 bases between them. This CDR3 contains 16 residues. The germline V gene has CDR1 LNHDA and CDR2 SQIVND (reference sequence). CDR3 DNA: TGTGCCAGTAGTATAATCTGGACTTGGTCCTACAATGAGCAGTTCTTC. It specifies CASSIIWTWSYNEQFF.

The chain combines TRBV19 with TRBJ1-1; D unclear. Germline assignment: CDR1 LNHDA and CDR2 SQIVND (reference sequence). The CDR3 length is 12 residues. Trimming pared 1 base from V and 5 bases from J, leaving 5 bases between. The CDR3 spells CASSIGLTEAFF. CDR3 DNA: TGTGCCAGTAGTATAGGTCTTACTGAAGCTTTCTTT.

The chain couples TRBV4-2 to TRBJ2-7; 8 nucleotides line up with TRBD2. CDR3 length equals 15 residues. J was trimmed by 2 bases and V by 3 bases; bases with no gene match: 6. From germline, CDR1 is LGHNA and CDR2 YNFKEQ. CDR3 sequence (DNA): TGTGCCAGCAGCCAGGCTGGACTAGCCCCCTACGAGCAGTACTTC. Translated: CASSQAGLAPYEQYF.